This T cell receptor beta chain derives from a study of shared clonotypes between healthy human individuals (dated by TCRdb to about 2020). A note on the overall study: Two women and a few men aged 18 to 49 years were included in the cohort. Leukapheresis yielded between about 0.85 and 10 billion PBMCs per donor. To estimate repertoire size and how much clonotype sharing occurs between individuals, the study deeply sequenced the blood TCR repertoires of five or six healthy adults. Libraries were prepared and TCR repertoires were sequenced by different laboratories using diverse techniques, in order to increase sequencing depth and limit assay-specific biases. General findings and caveats noted by the study authors: Based on pairwise subsampling, the degree of clonotype sharing among donors was expected to be affected by sequencing depth. Sampling was restricted to blood, and TCR repertoires in tissue are likely to differ from TCR repertoires in blood. The genetic and exposure-history diversity represented was limited by the small number of donors.

V loses 6 bases, J loses 1 base, and the germline ends lie 16 bases apart. The CDR3 spans 16 residues, from the cysteine through the phenylalanine. Solely the CDR3 DNA is kept, with 48 bases framed from the first base. CDR1 MNHNY and CDR2 SVGAGI are derived from the germline V gene (reference sequence). Healthy HIV-negative adults with no recently reported acute infections or vaccinations were included as donors. Only Caucasian adults living in Nashville, Tennessee, USA were represented among the donors. For unsorted samples, some 100 million PBMCs were counted, and genomic DNA was extracted using the QIAamp DNA Blood Mini kit. After blood collection by leukapheresis, PBMCs were isolated using Ficoll-Histopaque density gradient centrifugation and then cryopreserved in the vapor phase of liquid nitrogen. Regarding this clone: There is no known antigen for this receptor. Nothing much larger sits one base from this clone, and base qualities are not available.

TCR CDR3 regions were amplified from genomic DNA by multiplex PCR using the deep immunoSEQ assay. For each cell subset, the extracted genomic DNA was distributed evenly across all wells of several immunoSEQ 96-well plates, and each plate served as one replicate. Each replicate PCR for unsorted PBMC received 300 to 350 ng genomic DNA, equal to 30,000 to 35,000 T cell genomes. Genomic DNA from unsorted PBMC was sequenced over ten immunoSEQ deep assay plates. The purified libraries were quantified using a Qubit 3.0 fluorometer, sized with a Bioanalyzer 2100, and then quantified again using the KAPA Library Quantification kit. Every immunoSEQ 96-well plate was sequenced on a separate single-read 150-cycle Illumina NextSeq 550 flow cell. The authors' analysis ran thus. The immunoSEQ output contained only junctional sequences without quality scores, so filtering could not match that applied to full-length reads. Sequences were annotated with PyIR, a Python wrapper for IgBLAST v1.9, using IMGT germline references to assign V/J genes and CDR3. Any read was removed if the V/J assignment was weak (E-value above 1e-6), the CDR3 was missing, or the read contained stop codons, out-of-frame junctions, or ambiguous translated residues. V3J clonotypes were defined by identical inferred V gene, J gene, and CDR3 amino acid sequence. The percentage overlap between two repertoires was calculated by dividing the number of shared unique clonotypes by the size of the smaller repertoire. RTK rarefaction, the Chao1 estimator, and Recon v2.1 estimates of unobserved clonotypes were used to assess repertoire richness. As stored in TCRdb, this immuneACCESS dataset retains in-frame rearrangements with V and J assigned. A fraction of the clones does not appear; measured against another copy, unresolved V genes explain less than half of the discrepancy, and the remainder lacks a known reason. The DNA gave D and trimming, while V, J and clone size come from that table. Present in this sample are fewer than 650,000 clones, about 82% of which were seen just once. The top ten clones comprise 13% of the sample.

The sequence derives from a middle-aged woman in good health. Some clones in this sample may be carry-over from other donors' samples. In this chain, TRBV6-6 is recombined with TRBJ1-5; the D segment could be TRBD1, given 6 matching bases. What was sequenced was PBMCs. The CDR3 in this case is CASSRQAVRSNQPQHF. In nucleotide form, the sequence is TGTGCCAGCAGCAGACAGGCTGTTAGGAGCAATCAGCCCCAGCATTTT.